This T cell receptor (beta chain) was retrieved from a study of shared clonotypes between healthy human individuals. Study-wide results and limits: Clonotypes shared by all four donors outscored non-shared clonotypes in generation probability. It was only blood that was sampled, and tissue repertoires likely differ. Large sequencing depth failed to make sorted-subset sequencing complete, rarefaction showed.

V was trimmed by 6 bases and J by 2 bases, leaving 8 bases between them. The CDR3 length is 12 residues. Germline values: CDR1 MNHNY, CDR2 SVGAGI (reference sequence). Points on this clone: Antigen specificity is unknown. Distinct nucleotide sequences in the sample also encode this CDR3.

When replicate PCRs were run on sorted subsets, they used 150 to 200 ng DNA, some 30,000 T cell genomes. Data came from immunoSEQ multiplex PCR; TCRdb stores just in-frame clones and leaves some out. Found here are under 80,000 clones, 60% to 70% of them singletons; the top ten hold about 51%. This receptor was identified in a young man in good health. Sequencing used memory CD8+ T cells sorted from blood. Stated subset: CD45RO+ cells pooled with CCR7-negative TemRA cells. The chain has TRBV6-6 and TRBJ2-7; D gene unclear. CDR3 sequence: CASRALTYEQYF. The CDR3 DNA follows: TGTGCCAGCAGGGCGCTCACCTACGAGCAGTACTTC.